The text below deals with one T cell receptor beta chain. What it binds is not known. This entry comes from a study of cytomegalovirus exposure and HLA in healthy donors. Study-level findings and limits: Presence/absence results assume similar sequencing depth per donor, which may not hold. DRB1 showed the most TCR associations and HLA-C the fewest in a later analysis, as rates varied by HLA locus. It was 150 or so TCR beta chains that were listed as cytomegalovirus-associated.

The PCR ran on 60 Vbeta and 13 Jbeta primers. Per the authors' pipeline: There were around 80 million unique TCR beta chains by a later count, and 8.5 million to 14 million of them were shared. Sequencing was performed with immunoSEQ multiplex PCR; in TCRdb, only in-frame clones are kept and a portion is missing. V and J calls and clone size are copied from that table; D and trimming were computed from the DNA. The sample has roughly 98,000 clones; around 77% are singletons. In germline, CDR1 is SGHAT, CDR2 FQNNGV. Trimming took 3 bases from V and 1 from J, leaving 15 bases between them. The CDR3 has 17 amino acids.

Sequenced sample: PBMCs. The sequence was collected from a middle-aged man in good health and CMV-seronegative. The chain links TRBV11-2 to TRBJ1-4; D perhaps matches TRBD1 (5 bases). CDR3 amino acids: CASSFRRQGRTNEKLFF. Written as DNA, the CDR3 is TGTGCCAGCAGCTTCAGACGGCAGGGAAGAACTAATGAAAAACTGTTTTTT.